The source of this TCR beta chain is a study of shared clonotypes between healthy human individuals. Assay used: immunoSEQ multiplex PCR; TCRdb lists only in-frame clones, some missing. The sample carries about 460,000 clones, approximately 77% recorded once. CDR3 length: 17 amino acids. Germline V gene sequence: CDR1 MGHRA, CDR2 YSYEKL. The trim removed 0 bases at V and 2 bases at J, leaving 3 bases unmatched. This clonotype was obtained from a middle-aged woman in good health. Some clones in this sample may be carry-over from other donors' samples. This chain joins TRBV4-1 and TRBJ2-7; 14 nucleotides align to TRBD2. The specimen was PBMCs. CDR3 region: CASSQEGLAGATYEQYF. CDR3 in DNA: TGCGCCAGCAGCCAAGAGGGACTAGCGGGAGCCACCTACGAGCAGTACTTC.